One and the same sample provided the 2 T cell receptor beta chains below, sequenced in a study of T-cell memory formation after mild COVID-19. TCRdb reanalysed the 5' RACE reads using MiXCR and keeps one entry per CDR3 protein. Among more than 300,000 distinct CDR3 sequences, roughly 13% were seen once, and the ten largest hold roughly 23%. The sequencing sample was made of PBMCs or a T cell subset sorted from them (not recorded which). These receptors came from a man between 18 and 29 years old who had mild COVID-19 (a few samples of this study predate the infection). Cell type and time point are not known.

This clonotype was counted between two and nine times. This sequence joins TRBV7-2 and TRBJ1-1; TRBD1 might be the D (6 bases). This CDR3 has 12 residues. Germline V gene sequence: CDR1 SGHTA, CDR2 FQGNSA. V lost 8 bases, J lost 5 bases, and 12 bases lay in between. The CDR3 reads CASGWGLTEAFF. In DNA form, the CDR3 reads TGTGCCAGCGGTTGGGGGCTAACTGAAGCTTTCTTT.

The chain couples TRBV19 to TRBJ2-3; D gene unclear. V was trimmed by 1 base and J by 4 bases, leaving 6 bases between them. CDR1 is LNHDA, CDR2 SQIVND, per germline (reference sequence). This CDR3 has 13 amino acids. The CDR3 loop reads CASSIGNADTQYF. The CDR3 DNA sequence: TGTGCCAGTAGTATAGGAAATGCAGATACGCAGTATTTT.